This passage covers 23 T cell receptor beta chains from one sample sequenced in a study of blood T cell repertoires in COVID-19. Clones were sequenced by immunoSEQ multiplex PCR, and TCRdb holds only the in-frame ones, with some missing. The sample yields approximately 250,000 clones, around 89% seen once. Sequencing input: PBMCs or T cells enriched from blood (not recorded which). The source of these receptors is a woman in her thirties or forties with acute COVID-19.

The rearrangement uses TRBV6-2 or TRBV6-3 and TRBJ2-1, with TRBD1 identical over 7 bases. V was pared by 2 bases and J by 15 bases, with 10 bases of the junction left unmatched. The CDR3 has 13 residues. Per the germline V gene, CDR1 is MNHEY and CDR2 is SVGEGT. DNA of the CDR3: TGTGCCAGCAGTTACGGACAGGCATCATTATGGTTCTTC. Protein sequence: CASSYGQASLWFF.

The V gene is TRBV12-3 or TRBV12-4, the J gene TRBJ1-2; D is perhaps TRBD1 (5 bases). Trimming pared 6 bases from V and 5 bases from J, leaving 13 bases between. The CDR3 spans 13 residues. Here the CDR3 DNA reads TGTGCCAGCAGCCTCAGGGTGGGGTATGGCTACACCTTC. Its protein product is CASSLRVGYGYTF.

This sequence joins TRBV7-8 and TRBJ1-3; D is uncertain. Per the germline V gene, CDR1 is SGHVS and CDR2 is FQNEAQ. The ends were cut back, 0 bases at V and 0 bases at J, with 6 bases in the middle. The CDR3 extends over 15 amino acids. The CDR3 DNA is TGTGCCAGCAGCTTAGCACAGAGCTCTGGAAACACCATATATTTT. It specifies CASSLAQSSGNTIYF.

The J gene is TRBJ1-1, the V gene TRBV6-4; 7 bases are shared with TRBD1. V lost 6 bases to trimming and J lost 3 bases; unmatched junction nucleotides: 4. Germline V gives CDR1 MRHNA, CDR2 SNTAGT. This CDR3 is built from 13 residues. The CDR3 loop is CASSSQGDTEAFF. The CDR3 coding sequence is TGTGCCAGCAGCAGCCAGGGGGACACTGAAGCTTTCTTT.

This clone was seen a handful of times. J is TRBJ2-1 and V is TRBV30, with 9 bases matching TRBD2. Looked up from germline, CDR1 is GTSNPN and CDR2 is SVGIG (reference sequence). J gave up 4 bases and V 0 bases, and 4 bases lay outside the gene matches. This CDR3 spans 15 amino acids. CDR3 bases: TGTGCCTGGAGTGTACTAGCGGGTAAATACAATGAGCAGTTCTTC. Protein sequence: CAWSVLAGKYNEQFF.

This chain joins TRBV6-6 and TRBJ1-5; 12 bases fit TRBD1. The junction had 5 bases not matched to a gene; V was cut back by 2 bases and J by 6 bases. Germline V gene lookup returns CDR1 MNHNY and CDR2 SVGAGI (reference sequence). The CDR3 is 16 residues long. The CDR3 DNA follows: TGTGCCAGCAGTTACCCGGGACAGGGGGCGGGTCAGCCCCAGCATTTT. The encoded protein is CASSYPGQGAGQPQHF.

This chain uses TRBV19 with TRBJ2-2, with 8 nucleotides matching TRBD1. The CDR3 is 15 amino acids. Germline CDR1 reads LNHDA; CDR2 reads SQIVND (reference sequence). The J segment lost 5 bases and the V segment lost 6 bases, leaving 8 bases of the junction unmatched. For the CDR3, the DNA is TGTGCCAGTAGAGATGACAGGGGTTCGACCGGGGAGCTGTTTTTT. This codes for CASRDDRGSTGELFF.

J is TRBJ2-1 and V is TRBV7-9; maybe TRBD1 (6 bases). V lost 5 bases, J lost 7 bases, and 21 bases lay in between. Germline CDR1 SEHNR, CDR2 FQNEAQ (reference sequence). The CDR3 totals 16 residues. The CDR3 bases are TGTGCCAGCAGCCCCGGGTTGGGGCAGGGGATGAATGAGCAGTTCTTC. It is translated as CASSPGLGQGMNEQFF.

V usage is TRBV2 and J usage is TRBJ2-1, with 9 positions matching TRBD2. J was trimmed by 3 bases and V by 6 bases; bases with no gene match: 6. CDR3 length: 15 amino acids. Germline V gives CDR1 SNHLY, CDR2 FYNNEI. Written as DNA, the CDR3 is TGTGCCAGCAGGGAGACTAGCGGATTCTACAATGAGCAGTTCTTC. The encoded protein is CASRETSGFYNEQFF.

This clone appeared once. V and J are TRBV5-5 and TRBJ1-4; D possibly corresponds to TRBD1 (6 bases). The ends were cut back, 3 bases at V and 14 bases at J, with 14 bases in the middle. CDR3 length: 12 residues. Germline CDR1 SGHKS, CDR2 YYEKEE (reference sequence). The CDR3 protein is CASSSGDGGLFF. DNA for the CDR3: TGTGCCAGCAGCTCAGGGGACGGTGGGCTGTTTTTT.

The rearrangement uses TRBV25-1 and TRBJ2-3, with 11 bases matching TRBD2. CDR1 and CDR2 (germline): MGHDK, SYGVNS. V was pared by 10 bases and J by 6 bases, with 12 bases of the junction left unmatched. The CDR3 covers 15 residues. The CDR3 loop is CAIIPLAGEVDTQYF. CDR3 nucleotides: TGTGCCATCATACCACTAGCGGGAGAGGTGGATACGCAGTATTTT.

A word on this clone: The junction shows a germline mismatch at one end, possibly a read error. The rearrangement uses TRBV5-4 and TRBJ2-7; TRBD2 matches at 12 bases. The CDR3 runs to 15 residues. The germline V gene has CDR1 SGHNT and CDR2 YYREEE (reference sequence). The CDR3 protein is CASSPGLAGPYEQYF. The DNA for the CDR3 is TGTGCCAGCAGCCCTGGACTAGCGGGGCCCTACGAACAGTACTTC.

The V call is TRBV28, the J call TRBJ1-1; no reliable D call. From germline, CDR1 is MDHEN and CDR2 SYDVKM. V shed 7 bases and J shed 2 bases, with 11 bases lying between them. The CDR3 has 13 residues. CDR3 DNA sequence: TGTGCCAGCACCTCTCTTTTTAACACTGAAGCTTTCTTT. As protein: CASTSLFNTEAFF.

This clone appeared once. This chain connects TRBV5-4 to TRBJ2-2; D possibly corresponds to TRBD1 (6 bases). Trimming cost V 0 bases and J 4 bases, with 10 bases left between them. CDR3 length equals 15 residues. Per the germline V gene, CDR1 is SGHNT and CDR2 is YYREEE (reference sequence). The CDR3 loop reads CASSLAGQPTGELFF. The CDR3 coding sequence is TGTGCCAGCAGCTTGGCGGGACAACCCACCGGGGAGCTGTTTTTT.

V is TRBV20-1 and J is TRBJ2-3, with D unclear. The CDR3 totals 11 residues. V lost 8 bases and J 0 bases, leaving 6 bases between the germline ends. Germline lookup yields CDR1 DFQATT and CDR2 SNEGSKA (reference sequence). In DNA form, the CDR3 reads TGCAGTCCCTCTAGCACAGATACGCAGTATTTT. It translates to CSPSSTDTQYF.

The chain employs TRBV7-2 and TRBJ1-5; a possible D gene is TRBD1 (5 bases). The CDR3 length is 16 residues. The V end lost 5 bases, the J end lost 0 bases, and 14 bases lay between the germline ends. CDR1 SGHTA and CDR2 FQGNSA come from the germline V gene. The chain's CDR3 is CASSVTGTYSNQPQHF. As DNA, the CDR3 is TGTGCCAGCAGCGTTACAGGAACCTATAGCAATCAGCCCCAGCATTTT.

CDR3 nucleotide sequence: TGTGCCAGCAGCTTCGGACAGATACAAGAGACCCAGTACTTC. It is translated as CASSFGQIQETQYF. The V and J genes are TRBV5-5 and TRBJ2-5, with a tentative D call TRBD1 (6 bases). The CDR3 sequence is 14 residues long. The V end was cut by 2 bases, the J end by 2 bases, with 10 bases between. Germline V lookup: CDR1 SGHKS, CDR2 YYEKEE (reference sequence).

For this clone: Sequence at one end of the junction differs from germline and may be a read error. This rearrangement joins TRBV6-5 to TRBJ2-2, with D perhaps matching TRBD2 (5 bases). The CDR3 loop spans 13 amino acids. CDR1 MNHEY and CDR2 SVGAGI come from the germline V gene. CDR3 sequence: CISGRAIGGELFF. For the CDR3, the DNA is TGCATTTCCGGGCGGGCGATCGGCGGGGAGCTGTTTTTT.

The V call is TRBV24-1, the J call TRBJ2-2; 7 nucleotides match TRBD1. The CDR3 consists of 16 residues. J was trimmed by 2 bases and V by 4 bases; bases with no gene match: 6. Per germline, CDR1 KGHDR and CDR2 SFDVKD. CDR3 nucleotide sequence: TGTGCCACCAGTGACCGCCGGGACAGAAACACCGGGGAGCTGTTTTTT. Its protein product is CATSDRRDRNTGELFF.

The V gene is TRBV27, the J gene TRBJ2-5; TRBD1 might be the D (6 bases). Trimming pared 5 bases from V and 1 base from J, leaving 14 bases between. The germline V gene has CDR1 MNHEY and CDR2 SMNVEV (reference sequence). The CDR3 has 15 residues. CDR3 sequence reads: CASSPRTAVQETQYF. For the CDR3, the DNA is TGTGCCAGCAGTCCTCGGACAGCTGTCCAAGAGACCCAGTACTTC.

This clone turned up a few times. The genes are TRBV7-2 and TRBJ2-5, with D unresolved. The germline V gene has CDR1 SGHTA and CDR2 FQGNSA. The length of the CDR3 is 17 residues. Trimming shortened V by 5 bases and J by 0 bases, and 19 bases separated the two germline ends. This CDR3 is CASSQVAPERYQETQYF. CDR3 DNA sequence: TGTGCCAGCAGCCAGGTGGCCCCGGAACGATACCAAGAGACCCAGTACTTC.

This CDR3 reads CASSYLYRGPMNTEAFF. The CDR3 nucleotides are TGTGCCAGCAGTTACCTATACAGGGGGCCCATGAACACTGAAGCTTTCTTT. The chain has TRBV6-2 or TRBV6-3 and TRBJ1-1; TRBD1 matches at 9 bases. The CDR3 spans 17 residues. Trimming took 2 bases from V and 0 from J; bases not matched to a gene: 7. Germline CDR1 MNHEY, CDR2 SVGEGT.

The V gene is TRBV1, the J gene TRBJ2-3; the table gives TRBD2 as D, unverified against the DNA. TRBV1 is annotated as a pseudogene. The CDR3 sequence is 14 residues long. The CDR3 region has the DNA TGCACCAGCAGCCAAGCGGTCACGGGAGATACGCAGTATTTT. This codes for CTSSQAVTGDTQYF.